This T cell receptor beta chain stems from a study of shared clonotypes between healthy human individuals. CDR3 size: 15 residues. V lost 0 bases and J 2 bases, leaving 12 bases between the germline ends. The germline CDR1 and CDR2 sequences are SGDLS and YYNGEE. Naive CD8 populations comprised CD45RO-negative cells positively selected for CCR7, excluding terminally differentiated effector memory CD45RA+ cells. Libraries were prepared by immunoSEQ multiplex PCR; TCRdb keeps only in-frame clonotypes and omits some of them. This repertoire shows about 2 million clones, about 95% found once; its top ten account for about 1.1%.

This receptor was taken from a man aged 18 to 30 in good health. What was sequenced was naive CD8+ T cells sorted from blood. The chain uses TRBV9 and TRBJ2-7, with D possibly matching TRBD2 (6 bases). Here the CDR3 DNA reads TGTGCCAGCAGCGTAGCCGGGAGTAGCACCTACGAGCAGTACTTC. Its protein product is CASSVAGSSTYEQYF.